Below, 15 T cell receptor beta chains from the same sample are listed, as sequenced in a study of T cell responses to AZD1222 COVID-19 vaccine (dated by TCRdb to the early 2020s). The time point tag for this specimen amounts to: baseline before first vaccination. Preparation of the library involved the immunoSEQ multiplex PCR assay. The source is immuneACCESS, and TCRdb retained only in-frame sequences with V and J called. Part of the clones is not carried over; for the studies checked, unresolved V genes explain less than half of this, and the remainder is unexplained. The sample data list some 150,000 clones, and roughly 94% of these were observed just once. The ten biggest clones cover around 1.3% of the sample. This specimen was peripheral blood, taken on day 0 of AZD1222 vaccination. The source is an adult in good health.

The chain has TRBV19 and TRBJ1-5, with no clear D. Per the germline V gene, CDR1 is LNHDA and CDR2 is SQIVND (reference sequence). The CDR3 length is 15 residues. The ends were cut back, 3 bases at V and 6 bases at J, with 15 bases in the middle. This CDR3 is CASSITWEGGQPQHF. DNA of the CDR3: TGTGCCAGTAGTATTACGTGGGAGGGTGGTCAGCCCCAGCATTTT.

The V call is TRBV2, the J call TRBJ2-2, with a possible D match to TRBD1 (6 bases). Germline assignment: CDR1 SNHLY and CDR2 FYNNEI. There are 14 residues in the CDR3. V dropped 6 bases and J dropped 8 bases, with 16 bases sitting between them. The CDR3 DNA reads TGTGCCAGCAGGATACAGGGATCGAGTGGGGAGCTGTTTTTT. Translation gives CASRIQGSSGELFF.

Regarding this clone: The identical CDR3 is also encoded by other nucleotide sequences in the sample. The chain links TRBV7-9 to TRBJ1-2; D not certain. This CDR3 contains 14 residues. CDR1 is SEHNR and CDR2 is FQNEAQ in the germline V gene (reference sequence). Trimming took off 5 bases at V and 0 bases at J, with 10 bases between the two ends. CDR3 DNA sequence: TGTGCCAGCAGCCCGAAGACACCTAACTATGGCTACACCTTC. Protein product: CASSPKTPNYGYTF.

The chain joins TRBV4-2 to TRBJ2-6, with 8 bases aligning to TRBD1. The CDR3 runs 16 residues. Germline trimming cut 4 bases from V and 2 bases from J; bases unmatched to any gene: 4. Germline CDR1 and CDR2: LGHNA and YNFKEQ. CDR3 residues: CASSLSQGAGANVLTF. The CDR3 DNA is TGTGCCAGCAGCCTTTCACAGGGGGCTGGGGCCAACGTCCTGACTTTC.

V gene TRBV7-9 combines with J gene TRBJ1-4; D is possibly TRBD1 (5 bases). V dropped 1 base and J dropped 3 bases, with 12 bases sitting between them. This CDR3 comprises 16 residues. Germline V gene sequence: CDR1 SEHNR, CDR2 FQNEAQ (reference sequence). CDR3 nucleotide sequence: TGTGCCAGCAGCTTAGGAGTAGGGGTGGCTAATGAAAAACTGTTTTTT. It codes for CASSLGVGVANEKLFF.

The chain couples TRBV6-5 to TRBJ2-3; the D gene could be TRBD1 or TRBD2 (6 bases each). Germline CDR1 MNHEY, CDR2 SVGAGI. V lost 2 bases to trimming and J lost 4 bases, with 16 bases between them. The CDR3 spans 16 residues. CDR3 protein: CASSYIRGRSPDTQYF. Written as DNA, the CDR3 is TGTGCCAGCAGTTACATCCGGGGGCGGTCGCCAGATACGCAGTATTTT.

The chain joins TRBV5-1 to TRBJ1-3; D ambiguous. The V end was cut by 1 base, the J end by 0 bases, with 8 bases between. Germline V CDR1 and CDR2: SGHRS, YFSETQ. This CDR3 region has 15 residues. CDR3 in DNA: TGCGCCAGCAGCTTGCAGGAGAGCTCTGGAAACACCATATATTTT. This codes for CASSLQESSGNTIYF.

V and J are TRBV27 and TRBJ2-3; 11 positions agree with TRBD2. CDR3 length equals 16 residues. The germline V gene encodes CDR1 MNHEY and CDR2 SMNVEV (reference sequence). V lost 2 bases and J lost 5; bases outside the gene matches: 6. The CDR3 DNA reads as TGTGCCAGCAGTTTAAGAGGGACTAGCGGAAGAGATACGCAGTATTTT. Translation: CASSLRGTSGRDTQYF.

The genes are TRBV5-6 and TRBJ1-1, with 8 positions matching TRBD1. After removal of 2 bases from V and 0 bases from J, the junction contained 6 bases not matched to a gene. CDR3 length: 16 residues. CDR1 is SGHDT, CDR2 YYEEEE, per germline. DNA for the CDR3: TGTGCCAGCAGCTTTAACCGGGACAGGATGAACACTGAAGCTTTCTTT. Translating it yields CASSFNRDRMNTEAFF.

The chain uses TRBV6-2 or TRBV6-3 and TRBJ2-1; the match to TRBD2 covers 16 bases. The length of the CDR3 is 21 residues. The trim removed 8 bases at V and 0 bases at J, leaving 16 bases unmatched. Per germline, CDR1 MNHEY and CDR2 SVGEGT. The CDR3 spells CASGLLFGTSGRGISYNEQFF. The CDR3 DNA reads TGTGCCAGCGGCCTACTATTCGGGACTAGCGGGAGGGGGATCTCCTACAATGAGCAGTTCTTC.

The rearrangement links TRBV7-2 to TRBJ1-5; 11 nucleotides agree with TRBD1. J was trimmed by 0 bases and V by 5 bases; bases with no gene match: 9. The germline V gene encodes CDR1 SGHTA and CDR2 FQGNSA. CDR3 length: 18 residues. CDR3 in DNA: TGTGCCAGCAGCCCGCGGGACAGGGGGGGGTTTAGCAATCAGCCCCAGCATTTT. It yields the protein CASSPRDRGGFSNQPQHF.

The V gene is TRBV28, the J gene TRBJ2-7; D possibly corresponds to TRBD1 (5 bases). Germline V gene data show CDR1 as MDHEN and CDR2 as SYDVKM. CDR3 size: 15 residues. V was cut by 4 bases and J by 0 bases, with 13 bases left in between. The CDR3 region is CASSSQVLGSYEQYV. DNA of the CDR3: TGTGCCAGCAGTTCACAGGTCCTGGGCTCCTACGAGCAGTACGTC.

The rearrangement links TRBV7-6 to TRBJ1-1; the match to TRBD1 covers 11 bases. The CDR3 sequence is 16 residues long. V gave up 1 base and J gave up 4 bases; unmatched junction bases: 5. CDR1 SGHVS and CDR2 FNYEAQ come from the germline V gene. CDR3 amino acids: CASSLGDRGWGTEAFF. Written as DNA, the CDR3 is TGTGCCAGCAGCTTAGGGGACAGGGGGTGGGGCACTGAAGCTTTCTTT. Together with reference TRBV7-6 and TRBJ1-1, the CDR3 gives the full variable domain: GAGVSQSPRYKVTKRGQDVALRCDPISGHVSLYWYRQALGQGPEFLTYFNYEAQQDKSGLPNDRFSAERPEGSISTLTIQRTEQRDSAMYRCASSLGDRGWGTEAFFGQGTRLTVV.

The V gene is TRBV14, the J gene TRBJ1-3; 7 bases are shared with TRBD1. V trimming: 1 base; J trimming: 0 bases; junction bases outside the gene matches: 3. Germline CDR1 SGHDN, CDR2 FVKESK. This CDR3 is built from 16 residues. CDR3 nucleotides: TGTGCCAGCAGCCAAGGGGACAGATACTCTGGAAACACCATATATTTT. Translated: CASSQGDRYSGNTIYF.

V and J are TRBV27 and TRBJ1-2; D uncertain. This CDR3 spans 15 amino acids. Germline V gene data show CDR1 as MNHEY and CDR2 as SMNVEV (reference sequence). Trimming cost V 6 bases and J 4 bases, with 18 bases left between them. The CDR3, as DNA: TGTGCCAGCAGAACCTACAACGGTCTGCCCTATGGCTACACCTTC. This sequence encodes CASRTYNGLPYGYTF.